This T cell receptor (beta chain) was obtained from a study of cytomegalovirus exposure and HLA in healthy donors (dated by TCRdb to 2017 to 2019). Background on the whole study: According to an earlier analysis of 587 of the donors, about 190 million T cells yielded over 100 million unique TCR beta sequences and 250 to 350 Gb of sequence data. About 280 gigabases of sequencing data and around 85 million unique TCR sequences made up an early release that covered some 640 HLA-typed donors. Among the roughly 400 genotyped donors, around 81% belonged to the genetic ancestry cluster associated with self-reported Caucasian donors. The study was designed to test whether signatures of past pathogen exposure could be identified by cataloging public T cell receptors. The study profiled the T cell repertoires of 666 subjects by immunosequencing and related them to cytomegalovirus serostatus. Besides the first cohort of 500 to 700 subjects, a separate validation cohort made up of 120 different subjects was used. To predict cytomegalovirus infection status, the study combined high-throughput TCR immunosequencing, statistical association of individual TCRs with disease status, and machine learning. A later analysis re-analyzed previously published TCR beta repertoires from 550 to 700 donors and added high-resolution HLA genotyping to study TCR occurrence patterns. Rather than drawing on any new phenotypic data, the later analysis identified candidate immune exposures from TCR beta sequences and the way those sequences occurred across donors. To decide whether each TCR beta V gene segment behaved as functional or pseudogenic, an earlier analysis of fewer than 750 of the donors relied on high-throughput TCR beta sequencing. Donor age, sex, ethnicity and CMV serostatus were collected together with the repertoire data. A later genetic analysis took genome-wide SNP genotypes for about three fifths of the 666 donors and used that subset as a discovery cohort. All discovery cohort repertoires had been generated using a single sequencing platform. Class I and class II HLA loci were covered by the typing at four-digit resolution. Typing coverage varied by locus: roughly 620-630 donors for A, B, C, DRB1 and DQB1; roughly 510 for DQA1; about 600 for DPA1; roughly 450 for DPB1. Several DR-DQ haplotypes were handled as single units for association and clustering because linkage in the cohort was strong. On average, around 240,000 unique TCR beta nucleotide sequences were sequenced per donor among 300 to 500 genotyped donors of the cohort, with approximately 18% of those sequences being non-productive.

The study at large found these results: Across donors, most TCR sequences were observed very rarely, whereas some public TCRs were present in many individuals. For the cohort, immune exposure information was limited to CMV serostatus. In a later analysis, HLA-associated TCR beta chains showed more clonal expansion and lower generation probabilities than non-associated chains that were equally common. In an earlier analysis of about 600 of the donors, most TCR beta V segments appeared in productive rearrangements about 90% or about 30% of the time, broadly matching IMGT annotations. In both the original and validation cohorts, the classifier was reported to diagnose cytomegalovirus status with high specificity and sensitivity. Three of the identified cytomegalovirus-associated TCR beta chains were confirmed in vitro to be specific for cytomegalovirus antigens. This cohort had only TCR beta chains sequenced, and the lack of alpha or paired-chain data limited which features could be detected. In a later analysis, around 17,000 TCR beta sequences were associated with specific HLA alleles at a false discovery rate of 0.05. Because some donors lacked HLA typing at each locus, the association tests relied only on the typed subset. A later genetic analysis reported fewer N-insertions in productive TCRs among donors in an Asian-associated ancestry cluster than the roughly 720-donor mean. According to the authors, the approach could potentially be generalized to other disease states and immunological phenotypes. An association between a missense DCLRE1C variant and V-gene and J-gene trimming of TCR beta chains was found in a later genetic analysis and replicated in an independent cohort. A later analysis found that most CMV-associated TCR beta chains appeared HLA-restricted, with HLA associations seemingly driven largely by CMV exposure. A further reported finding was that TCR beta sequences accurately predicted the HLA-A and HLA-B alleles for most subjects in the first cohort. Some IMGT-functional V segments, including TRBV6-2 and TRBV6-3, could not be distinguished by the 87-base-pair reads and were therefore excluded. In a later analysis, TCR association rates were found to vary across HLA loci, with the most associated TCRs seen for DRB1 alleles and the fewest for HLA-C alleles. The study listed 150 to 200 TCR beta chains as associated with cytomegalovirus. A group of highly shared sequence variants was considered likely to be a technical artifact of the sequencing pipeline. Strong co-occurrence of HLA alleles, especially DR and DQ, made assigning TCR associations to individual alleles difficult. A later analysis reported that several top co-occurrence clusters appeared linked to parvovirus B19, influenza, CMV and Epstein-Barr virus. Roughly uniform sequencing depth across donors was assumed in presence/absence analyses, although this assumption may not hold. Because counts were too low, fewer than 20 rarely observed V segments, including chromosome 9 orphons, were excluded from the earlier analysis of some 540 of the donors. Correlated functional status among segregating V segments might reflect linkage disequilibrium, but an unknown experimental factor could not be ruled out.

Only a few counts were recorded for this clone. Its cognate antigen has yet to be identified. One base away there is no much larger clone; base qualities are not given. Receptors were amplified or captured by the immunoSEQ multiplex PCR assay. For the multiplex PCR, a mixture combining 60 forward primers for TCR Vbeta segments and 13 reverse primers for TCR Jbeta segments was used. The CDR3 region of rearranged TCR beta genes was amplified from genomic DNA with a multiplex PCR assay. On the Illumina HiSeq System, the amplified TCR beta libraries were sequenced as 87-base-pair reads. As for how the authors treated the data: Across the roughly 600 repertoires, a later analysis counted 60 million to 90 million unique TCR beta chains, 9.5 million to 13 million of which were shared by at least two donors. A nearest-neighbor algorithm error-corrected the raw reads and collapsed the reads into unique sequences, merging closely related sequences to remove PCR and sequencing errors. CDR3 sequences were aligned to IMGT reference sequences to assign V, D and J gene segments. For a sequence to be retained, a match of at least six nucleotides to both a V gene segment and a J gene segment was required. Rearrangements were called productive when the CDR3 lacked stop codons and stayed in frame with V and J; all others were non-productive. CDR3 was defined according to IMGT convention as the region running from the second conserved V-encoded cysteine to the conserved J-encoded phenylalanine. In an earlier analysis of more than 550 of the donors, sequences lacking an unambiguous match to a single V gene segment were excluded. In an earlier analysis of approximately 610 of the donors, V segments were called functional above 56.7% productive rearrangements and were called segregating when the between-donor standard deviation exceeded 5%. A statistical classification framework was developed to diagnose cytomegalovirus status using the catalog of TCR beta chain sequences. A later analysis assigned V and J genes by comparing TCR nucleotide sequences with IMGT/GENE-DB human TR gene sequences. In a later analysis, CDR3 sequences and most-parsimonious VDJ recombination scenarios were assigned using the TCRdist pipeline. In a later analysis, each TCR beta chain was defined by its CDR3 amino acid sequence together with its V-gene family, and reads lacking a unique V-gene family were excluded. As a way to deal with suspected cross-contamination and a sequencing artifact, a later analysis dropped 450 to 600 nucleotide sequences that were highly shared and had low generation probability. In a later analysis, a clonal expansion index for each public chain was calculated from normalized within-repertoire ranks of inferred template counts. Generation probabilities in a later analysis came from a VDJ recombination model fitted to out-of-frame rearrangements, and those results were checked against IGoR. In a later analysis, TCR-TCR, TCR-HLA and TCR-CMV co-occurrence was scored with hypergeometric tests, and a repertoire-size bias correction was applied to TCR pairs. In a later analysis, false discovery rates were estimated by permuting HLA or CMV assignments 20 times. In a later analysis, co-occurring TCRs were grouped using DBSCAN, with TCRdist sequence similarity added in when clustering inside HLA-allele-positive subsets. For co-occurrence clustering, repertoires with fewer than 30,000 or more than 120,000 public chains were excluded, along with four or five repertoires with anomalous nucleotide sharing. This immuneACCESS table, as held by TCRdb, lists in-frame sequences with V and J called but not all clones. Of the missing ones, under half trace to an unresolved V gene in checked studies; the others have no known cause. That table is the source of V, J and clone size, and D and trimming were worked out from the DNA. This sample is represented by more than 85,000 clones; 79% of them were singletons. Approximately 4.2% of the sample lies in the top ten.

The cohort was made up of under 800 healthy bone marrow donors. All cohort members were sampled while nominally healthy, although unrecorded immune exposures were likely present. The donor was CMV seropositive and was included in the group of about 290 seropositive cohort members. Every donor gave a peripheral blood sample, and the peripheral blood mononuclear cells from that sample were used for TCR beta sequencing. Genomic DNA was extracted from the blood cell samples with the Qiagen DNeasy Blood Extraction Kit. The CDR3, cysteine through phenylalanine, is 11 amino acids long. Just the 33-base CDR3 DNA is kept, in frame starting at base 1. The junction carries 6 bases between V and J, which are trimmed by 5 bases and 7 bases respectively. The germline V gene encodes CDR1 MGHDK and CDR2 SYGVNS.

The sequence is built from TRBV25-1 and TRBJ1-3; no D gene call is confident. Sequences were obtained from PBMCs. The clonotype originates from a female donor in good health and CMV-seropositive. The CDR3 protein sequence reads: CASSLGNTIYF. The DNA sequence reads TGTGCCAGCAGTCTGGGCAACACCATATATTTT.